The 16 T cell receptor beta chains reported below all come from one sample, sequenced in a study of CXCR3-negative and CXCR3-positive naive CD8 T cells (dated by TCRdb to the late 2010s). Broader findings and caveats from the paper: Compared with CXCR3-negative naive cells, CXCR3-positive naive cells had TRB CDR3s with higher hydrophobicity (lower Kidera factor 4), lower energy, and higher strength and volume indices.

The antigens of these receptors remain unknown. The sequencing machine was a NextSeq 550. The Human TCR Profiling Kit (MiLaboratory) was used to prepare UMI-labeled 5' RACE TRB cDNA libraries. Each CDR3 protein sequence appears as one entry after TCRdb reprocessed the reads, and no DNA is included. The sample table on file contains some 140,000 distinct CDR3 sequences. The ten largest clones represent 0.41% of the sample. Sequencing used naive CXCR3+ CD8+ T cells from blood. What the cell subset or site label conveys for this sample: CD45RO-CCR7+CD27+CD95- naive CD8+ T cells expressing CXCR3 (TNR3+). These receptor sequences come from a human donor in good health. Some clones in this sample may be carry-over from other donors' samples.

The V gene is TRBV5-1, the J gene TRBJ1-1. The CDR3 has 13 residues. CDR1 is SGHRS, CDR2 YFSETQ, per germline. The CDR3 reads CASSLSVGTEAFF.

This chain connects TRBV9 to TRBJ2-3; TCRdb lists TRBD1, though no DNA is available to test this call. The length of the CDR3 is 18 residues. The germline V gene has CDR1 SGDLS and CDR2 YYNGEE. The CDR3 sequence: CASSAPGGLSGGTDTQYF.

The chain links TRBV25-1 to TRBJ2-5; TCRdb proposes TRBD2, but this gene call is untestable without DNA. Germline lookup yields CDR1 MGHDK and CDR2 SYGVNS. The CDR3 covers 13 residues. The CDR3 protein is CASRAGGQETQYF.

This rearrangement joins TRBV7-6 to TRBJ2-7; TCRdb returns TRBD1, unconfirmable since there is no DNA. There are 16 residues in the CDR3. The germline V gene encodes CDR1 SGHVS and CDR2 FNYEAQ. This CDR3 reads CASSLFWDRADYEQYF.

The chain is built from TRBV9 and TRBJ2-5. The germline CDR1 and CDR2 sequences are SGDLS and YYNGEE. The CDR3 has 14 residues. This CDR3 reads CASSVFFSAETQYF.

The CDR3: CAARQTRGTDTQYF. This chain uses TRBV9 with TRBJ2-3; the D call of TRBD2 rests on TCRdb alone, since no DNA is present to check it. CDR3 length equals 14 residues. Per the germline V gene, CDR1 is SGDLS and CDR2 is YYNGEE.

The chain joins TRBV7-8 to TRBJ2-1. Germline lookup yields CDR1 SGHVS and CDR2 FQNEAQ. The CDR3 runs 11 residues. CDR3 residues: CASSHENEQFF.

This rearrangement joins TRBV12-3 or TRBV12-4 to TRBJ2-1; as DNA is missing, the TRBD1 call by TCRdb cannot be tested. The CDR3 contains 16 residues. This CDR3 is CASSFWRGSSYNEQFF.

Here the CDR3 reads CASRETTGNSYEQYF. V is TRBV11-2 and J is TRBJ2-7; without DNA, the TCRdb call of TRBD2 cannot be checked. This CDR3 has 15 residues. Germline V CDR1 and CDR2: SGHAT, FQNNGV.

The rearrangement uses TRBV10-1 and TRBJ1-5; no DNA is available, so the TRBD1 call from TCRdb remains unchecked. Germline V gene lookup returns CDR1 WNHNN and CDR2 SYGVQD (reference sequence). CDR3 length: 15 residues. CDR3 in amino acids: CAIQGEDGTNQPQHF.

The chain combines TRBV29-1 with TRBJ2-2. This CDR3 contains 12 residues. Germline CDR1 and CDR2: SQVTM and ANQGSEA. This CDR3 is CSVVIGTGELFF.

The V and J genes are TRBV5-1 and TRBJ2-7; TCRdb selects TRBD1, and the lack of DNA leaves this call unchecked. The germline V gene has CDR1 SGHRS and CDR2 YFSETQ. The CDR3 length is 15 residues. The CDR3 sequence is CASSAAGQAPHEQYF.

CDR3 residues: CASSLAPGYTF. V gene TRBV7-9 combines with J gene TRBJ1-2. Germline CDR1 reads SEHNR; CDR2 reads FQNEAQ (reference sequence). CDR3 length: 11 residues.

The rearrangement uses TRBV20-1 and TRBJ2-3; TCRdb proposes TRBD2, but this gene call is untestable without DNA. This CDR3 is 18 amino acids long. Germline CDR1 and CDR2: DFQATT and SNEGSKA (reference sequence). The CDR3 reads CSASWASGTTTFPDTQYF.

This CDR3 is CSANSGLKSSYEQYF. The rearrangement links TRBV20-1 to TRBJ2-7; TCRdb lists TRBD2, though no DNA is available to test this call. The CDR3 length is 15 residues. Germline values: CDR1 DFQATT, CDR2 SNEGSKA (reference sequence).

The rearrangement joins TRBV7-2 to TRBJ2-5; the TCRdb call, TRBD1, lacks DNA for checking. Germline CDR1 is SGHTA and CDR2 is FQGNSA. The CDR3 contains 14 residues. This CDR3 reads CASSLAGASETQYF.